These T cell receptor beta chains were read from a single sample in a study of T cells in Graves' hyperthyroidism and ophthalmopathy. Via MiXCR, TCRdb re-called the multiplex PCR reads, giving one row per CDR3 protein. The sample lists about 410,000 distinct CDR3 sequences; roughly 15% were seen once. Sequencing was performed on blood. The receptors here all came from a woman in her twenties or thirties with Graves' ophthalmopathy. Both conserved end residues are part of each CDR3. A D gene is named only where the DNA matches it firmly. Clone sizes are given selectively: once, few, many, or a class where the clone is expanded.

D gene	J gene	V gene	clone size	CDR3 protein	CDR3 DNA
NA	TRBJ1-2	TRBV2	NA	CASRDPDRASYGYTF	TGTGCCAGTCGGGACCCGGATAGGGCCTCCTATGGCTACACCTTC
NA	TRBJ2-3	TRBV7-2	many	CASSPGGKENTQYF	TGTGCCAGCAGCCCGGGGGGCAAGGAAAATACGCAGTATTTT
TRBD1	TRBJ1-5	TRBV27	many	CASRGQGPSYQPQHF	TGTGCCAGCAGAGGACAGGGTCCGAGCTATCAGCCCCAGCATTTT
TRBD1	TRBJ1-5	TRBV18	NA	CASSRDRVGTQPQHF	TGTGCCAGCTCCCGGGACAGGGTTGGCACTCAGCCCCAGCATTTT
TRBD1	TRBJ2-1	TRBV10-3	many	CAISESRTGYNEQFF	TGTGCCATCAGTGAGTCTCGGACAGGGTACAATGAGCAGTTCTTC
NA	TRBJ1-2	TRBV30	many	CAWSVRGVPNYGYTF	TGTGCCTGGAGTGTACGTGGGGTCCCGAACTATGGCTACACCTTC
NA	TRBJ1-2	TRBV28	many	CASSLEGQGTSLYGYTF	TGTGCCAGCAGTTTAGAAGGCCAGGGGACTTCCCTCTATGGCTACACCTTC
TRBD2	TRBJ2-3	TRBV10-2	many	CASTSGGSTDTQYF	TGCGCCAGTACTAGCGGGGGGTCCACAGATACGCAGTATTTT
NA	TRBJ1-3	TRBV6-9	few	CASSSQGHFSGNTIYF	TGTGCCAGCAGTTCCCAAGGACACTTCTCTGGAAACACCATATATTTT
NA	TRBJ1-2	TRBV5-8	NA	CASSPRPWGLNYGYTF	TGTGCCAGCAGCCCCCGCCCCTGGGGGTTGAACTATGGCTACACCTTC
TRBD1	TRBJ1-1	TRBV20-1	NA	CSADGTGGTEAFF	TGCAGTGCTGACGGGACAGGGGGCACTGAAGCTTTCTTT
TRBD2	TRBJ2-1	TRBV11-2	many	CASSLSGGGSSYNEQFF	TGTGCCAGCAGCTTAAGTGGAGGCGGGAGCTCCTACAATGAGCAGTTCTTC
NA	TRBJ2-1	TRBV11-2	NA	CASSLVSVGEQFF	TGTGCCAGCAGCTTAGTAAGTGTAGGCGAGCAGTTCTTC
TRBD1	TRBJ2-1	TRBV4-1	NA	CASSQGLGQVSYNEQFF	TGCGCCAGCAGCCAAGGGCTTGGACAGGTCTCCTACAATGAGCAGTTCTTC
NA	TRBJ1-1	TRBV20-1	many	CSATRPNTEAFF	TGCAGTGCTACTAGACCCAACACTGAAGCTTTCTTT
NA	TRBJ1-2	TRBV12-3/TRBV12-4	few	CASSLGTGGYTF	TGTGCCAGCAGTCTGGGGACGGGGGGCTACACCTTC
NA	TRBJ2-1	TRBV9	many	CASSVAETVNEQFF	TGTGCCAGCAGCGTAGCTGAGACAGTCAATGAGCAGTTCTTC